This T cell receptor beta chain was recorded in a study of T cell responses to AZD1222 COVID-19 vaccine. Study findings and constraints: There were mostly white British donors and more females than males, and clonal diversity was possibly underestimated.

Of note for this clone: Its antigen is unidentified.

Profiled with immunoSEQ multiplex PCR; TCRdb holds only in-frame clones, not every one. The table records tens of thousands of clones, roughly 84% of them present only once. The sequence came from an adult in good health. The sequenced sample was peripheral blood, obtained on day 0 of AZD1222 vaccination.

The CDR3 nucleotides read TGTGCCAGCAGTTACAGGGGAGCAGGGTATCAGCCCCAGCATTTT. This encodes CASSYRGAGYQPQHF. V gene TRBV6-5 combines with J gene TRBJ1-5, with a possible D match to TRBD1 (5 bases). CDR1 and CDR2 (germline): MNHEY, SVGAGI. Trimming took 2 bases from V and 5 from J, leaving 13 bases between them. This CDR3 has 15 residues.